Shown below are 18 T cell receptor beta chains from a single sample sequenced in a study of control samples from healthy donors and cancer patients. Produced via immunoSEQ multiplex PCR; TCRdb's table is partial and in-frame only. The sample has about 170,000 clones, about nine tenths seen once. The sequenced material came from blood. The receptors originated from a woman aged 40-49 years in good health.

CDR3 DNA sequence: TGTGCCAGCAGCTCCACTGGGCTAGCCCTCTCCTACGAGCAGTACTTC. It is translated as CASSSTGLALSYEQYF. The chain employs TRBV7-9 and TRBJ2-7; possible D gene TRBD2, 5 bases. Per germline, CDR1 SEHNR and CDR2 FQNEAQ (reference sequence). This CDR3 comprises 16 residues. Trimming pared 4 bases from V and 0 bases from J, leaving 16 bases between.

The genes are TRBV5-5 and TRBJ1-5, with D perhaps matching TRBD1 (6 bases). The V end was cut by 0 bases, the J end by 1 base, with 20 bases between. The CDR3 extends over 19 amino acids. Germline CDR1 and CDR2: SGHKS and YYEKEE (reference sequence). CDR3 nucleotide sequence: TGTGCCAGCAGCTTGGCCCCGACGGACTGGGGGGCGAGCAATCAGCCCCAGCATTTT. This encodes CASSLAPTDWGASNQPQHF.

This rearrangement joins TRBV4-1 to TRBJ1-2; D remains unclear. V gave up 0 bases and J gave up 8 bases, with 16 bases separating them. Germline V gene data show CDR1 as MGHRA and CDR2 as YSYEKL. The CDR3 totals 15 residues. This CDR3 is CASSQEDAGPGGYTF. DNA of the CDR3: TGCGCCAGCAGCCAAGAAGACGCGGGCCCCGGGGGCTACACCTTC.

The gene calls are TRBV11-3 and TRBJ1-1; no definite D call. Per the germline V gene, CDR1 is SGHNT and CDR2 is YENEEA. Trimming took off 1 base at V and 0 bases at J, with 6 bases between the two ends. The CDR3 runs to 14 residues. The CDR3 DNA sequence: TGTGCCAGCAGCTTAGGGGGAGTGAACACTGAAGCTTTCTTT. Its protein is CASSLGGVNTEAFF.

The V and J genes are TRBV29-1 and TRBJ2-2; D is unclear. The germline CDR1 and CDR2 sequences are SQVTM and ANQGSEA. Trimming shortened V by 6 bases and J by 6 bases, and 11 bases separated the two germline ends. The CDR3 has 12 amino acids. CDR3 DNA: TGCAGCGTCCCAGGCGTACCCGGGGAGCTGTTTTTT. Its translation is CSVPGVPGELFF.

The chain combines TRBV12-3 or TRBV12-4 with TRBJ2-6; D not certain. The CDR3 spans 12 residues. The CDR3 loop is CASGTGANVLTF. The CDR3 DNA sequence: TGTGCAAGTGGGACTGGGGCCAACGTCCTGACTTTC.

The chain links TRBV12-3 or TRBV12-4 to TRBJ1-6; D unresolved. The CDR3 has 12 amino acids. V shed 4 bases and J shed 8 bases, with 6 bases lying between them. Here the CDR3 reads CASSWIYSPLHF. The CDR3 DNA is TGTGCCAGCAGTTGGATCTATTCACCCCTCCACTTT.

The CDR3 here is CASSLAPVDIQYF. The CDR3, as DNA: TGTGCCAGCAGCTTAGCTCCCGTTGACATTCAGTACTTC. The chain links TRBV11-1 to TRBJ2-4, with D unresolved. CDR3 size: 13 residues. V lost 0 bases and J lost 8, with 8 bases in between. Germline CDR1 reads SGHAT; CDR2 reads FQDESV (reference sequence).

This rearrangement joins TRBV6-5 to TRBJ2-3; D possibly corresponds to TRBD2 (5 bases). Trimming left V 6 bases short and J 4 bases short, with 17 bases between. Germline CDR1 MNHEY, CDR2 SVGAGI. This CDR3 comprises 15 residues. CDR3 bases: TGTGCCAGCAGCGGGCAGCGGAGTGGGGCAGATACGCAGTATTTT. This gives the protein CASSGQRSGADTQYF.

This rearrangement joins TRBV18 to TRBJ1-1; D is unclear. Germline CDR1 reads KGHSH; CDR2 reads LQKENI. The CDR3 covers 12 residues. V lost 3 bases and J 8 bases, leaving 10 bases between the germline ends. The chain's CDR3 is CASSPTNEEAFF. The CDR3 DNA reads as TGTGCCAGCTCACCCACAAACGAGGAAGCTTTCTTT.

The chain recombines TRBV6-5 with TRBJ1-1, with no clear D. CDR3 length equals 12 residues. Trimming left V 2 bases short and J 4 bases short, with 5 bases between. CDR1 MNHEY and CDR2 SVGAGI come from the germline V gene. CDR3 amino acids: CASSYEGTEAFF. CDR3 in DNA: TGTGCCAGCAGTTACGAGGGCACTGAAGCTTTCTTT.

This CDR3 is CASRRAGGQDTQYF. CDR3 sequence (DNA): TGCGCCAGCAGGCGAGCGGGGGGGCAGGATACGCAGTATTTT. The chain has TRBV5-1 and TRBJ2-3, with 10 bases aligning to TRBD2. The germline CDR1 and CDR2 sequences are SGHRS and YFSETQ. CDR3 length: 14 amino acids. V lost 5 bases to trimming and J lost 6 bases; unmatched junction nucleotides: 6.

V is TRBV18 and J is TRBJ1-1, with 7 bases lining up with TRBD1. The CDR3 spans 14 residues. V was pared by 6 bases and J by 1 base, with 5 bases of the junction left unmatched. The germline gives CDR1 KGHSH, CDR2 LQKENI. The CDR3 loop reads CASSQGEGNTEAFF. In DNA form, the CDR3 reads TGTGCCAGCTCCCAGGGGGAAGGGAACACTGAAGCTTTCTTT.

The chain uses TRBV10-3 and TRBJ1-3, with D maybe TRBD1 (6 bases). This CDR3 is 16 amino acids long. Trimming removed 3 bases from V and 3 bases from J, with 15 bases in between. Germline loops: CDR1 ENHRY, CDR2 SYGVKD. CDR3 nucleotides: TGTGCCATCAGTGAAAGCCAGGACAGTTTTGGAAACACCATATATTTT. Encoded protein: CAISESQDSFGNTIYF.

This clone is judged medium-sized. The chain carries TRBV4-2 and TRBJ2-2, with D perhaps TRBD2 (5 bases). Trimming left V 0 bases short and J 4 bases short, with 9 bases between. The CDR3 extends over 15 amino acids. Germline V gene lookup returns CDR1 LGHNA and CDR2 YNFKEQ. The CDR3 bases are TGTGCCAGCAGCCAAGAGGCTAGCACCACCGGGGAGCTGTTTTTT. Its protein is CASSQEASTTGELFF.

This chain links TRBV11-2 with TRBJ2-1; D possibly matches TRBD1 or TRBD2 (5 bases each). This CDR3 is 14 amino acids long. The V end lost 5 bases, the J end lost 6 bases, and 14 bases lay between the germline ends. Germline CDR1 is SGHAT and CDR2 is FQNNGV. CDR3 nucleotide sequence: TGTGCCAGCAGCGTACCGGGACGGTCCAATGAGCAGTTCTTC. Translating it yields CASSVPGRSNEQFF.

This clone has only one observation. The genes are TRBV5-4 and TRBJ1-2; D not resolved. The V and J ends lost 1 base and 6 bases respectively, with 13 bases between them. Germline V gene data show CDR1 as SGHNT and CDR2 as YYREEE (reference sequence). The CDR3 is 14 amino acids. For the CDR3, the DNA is TGTGCCAGCAGCTTGCGCCAGGTTCTGAATGGCTACACCTTC. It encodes CASSLRQVLNGYTF.

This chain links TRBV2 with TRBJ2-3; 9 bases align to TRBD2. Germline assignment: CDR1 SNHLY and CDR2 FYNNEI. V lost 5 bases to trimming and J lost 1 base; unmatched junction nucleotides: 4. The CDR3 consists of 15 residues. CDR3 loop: CASSKLAGGTDTQYF. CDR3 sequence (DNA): TGTGCCAGCAGTAAATTAGCGGGGGGCACAGATACGCAGTATTTT.